This is a list of T cell receptor beta chains from one sample in a study of ipilimumab plus nivolumab after autologous stem cell transplantation. Clones were sequenced by immunoSEQ multiplex PCR, and TCRdb holds only the in-frame ones, with some missing. Of tens of thousands of clones listed, around 80% are singletons. Material: PBMCs, obtained in a trial of ipilimumab plus nivolumab as post-transplant consolidation. The receptor source for this set is a male donor with diffuse large B-cell lymphoma. The CDR3 runs from the conserved cysteine through the conserved F or W.

v_call: TRBV6-5; j_call: TRBJ2-5; cdr3_aa: CASSSTGAGETQYF
v_call: TRBV7-2; j_call: TRBJ2-7; cdr3_aa: CASSFSGGLTYEQYF
v_call: TRBV25-1; j_call: TRBJ2-1; cdr3_aa: CASSDPRTGSNEQFF
v_call: TRBV5-6; j_call: TRBJ2-3; cdr3_aa: CASSPQRADTQYF
v_call: TRBV9; j_call: TRBJ2-3; cdr3_aa: CASSVSRTISTDTQYF
v_call: TRBV11-2; j_call: TRBJ1-1; cdr3_aa: CASSSRGGEAEAFF
v_call: TRBV18; j_call: TRBJ1-1; cdr3_aa: CASSPALADQNFKTEAFF
v_call: TRBV5-1; j_call: TRBJ2-3; cdr3_aa: CASSFSTDTQYF
v_call: TRBV4-2; j_call: TRBJ2-7; cdr3_aa: CASSGLAVSYEQYF
v_call: TRBV6-1; j_call: TRBJ1-5; cdr3_aa: CASSGQGDSNQPQHF
v_call: TRBV6-4; j_call: TRBJ2-4; cdr3_aa: CASSETVERGADIQYF
v_call: TRBV2; j_call: TRBJ1-2; cdr3_aa: CASSEQGREGYTF
v_call: TRBV7-9; j_call: TRBJ1-1; cdr3_aa: CASNWGAGNTEAFF
v_call: TRBV30; j_call: TRBJ1-1; cdr3_aa: CAWSTQGVRQAFF
v_call: TRBV7-9; j_call: TRBJ2-1; cdr3_aa: CASRPGTSGYNEQFF
v_call: TRBV9; j_call: TRBJ2-7; cdr3_aa: CASSSQRDSYEQYF
v_call: TRBV6-6; j_call: TRBJ1-4; cdr3_aa: CASSYWEAASEKLFF
v_call: TRBV14; j_call: TRBJ2-7; cdr3_aa: CASSQGVYEQYF
v_call: TRBV7-8; j_call: TRBJ2-7; cdr3_aa: CASSRGGGWSYEQYF
v_call: TRBV5-1; j_call: TRBJ2-1; cdr3_aa: CASSTRGGYNEQFF